Following are 27 T cell receptor beta chains from one sample sequenced in a study of blood T cell repertoires in COVID-19. The data were produced by immunoSEQ multiplex PCR, yet TCRdb's version contains in-frame clones alone and is incomplete. The table has 110,000 or so clones, roughly 81% seen once. Sequencing used peripheral blood. The receptors were sampled from a man aged 40-55 years with acute or convalescent COVID-19.

This chain joins TRBV19 and TRBJ1-1, with D possibly matching TRBD1 (6 bases). The CDR3 consists of 15 residues. Germline V gives CDR1 LNHDA, CDR2 SQIVND (reference sequence). Trimming took 7 bases from V and 0 from J, leaving 15 bases between them. The chain's CDR3 is CASTEGVLMNTEAFF. DNA of the CDR3: TGTGCCAGTACCGAGGGGGTTCTGATGAACACTGAAGCTTTCTTT.

Regarding this clone: Other DNA sequences in this specimen translate into the identical CDR3. The chain recombines TRBV9 with TRBJ2-3, with 9 bases that match TRBD2. The CDR3 loop spans 16 amino acids. J lost 3 bases, V lost 4 bases, and 9 bases had no gene match. The germline V gene has CDR1 SGDLS and CDR2 YYNGEE. The CDR3 reads CASSPPAGGRTDTQYF. The CDR3 region has the DNA TGTGCCAGCAGCCCCCCAGCGGGGGGCCGGACAGATACGCAGTATTTT.

This chain uses TRBV27 with TRBJ1-1; 9 bases match TRBD1. CDR1 and CDR2 from the germline V gene are MNHEY and SMNVEV (reference sequence). J gave up 3 bases and V 8 bases, and 10 bases lay outside the gene matches. CDR3 length: 15 amino acids. The DNA of the CDR3 is TGTGCCAGCGCCCTCGCGACAGGGGGGGACACTGAAGCTTTCTTT. Its translation: CASALATGGDTEAFF.

This clone has just a few counts. This chain connects TRBV6-6 to TRBJ2-7; no definite D call. V gave up 0 bases and J gave up 2 bases, with 14 bases separating them. In germline, CDR1 is MNHNY, CDR2 SVGAGI (reference sequence). The CDR3 covers 16 residues. The DNA for the CDR3 is TGTGCCAGCAGTTACTCGGGCACAGAAATCACCTACGAGCAGTACTTC. It codes for CASSYSGTEITYEQYF.

The chain employs TRBV2 and TRBJ1-2; TRBD1 aligns across 9 bases. V was clipped by 7 bases and J by 7 bases; unmatched bases: 7. CDR1 and CDR2 from the germline V gene are SNHLY and FYNNEI. This CDR3 contains 13 residues. CDR3 sequence: CASNRGQGRGYTF. CDR3 sequence (DNA): TGTGCCAGCAATCGGGGACAGGGACGTGGCTACACCTTC.

The rearrangement uses TRBV5-1 and TRBJ2-3; the match to TRBD2 covers 11 bases. Germline CDR1 is SGHRS and CDR2 is YFSETQ. The CDR3 is 17 residues long. V was pared by 3 bases and J by 0 bases, with 6 bases of the junction left unmatched. The CDR3 loop is CASSWASGGLSTDTQYF. In DNA form, the CDR3 reads TGCGCCAGCAGCTGGGCTAGCGGGGGGCTTAGCACAGATACGCAGTATTTT. Together with reference TRBV5-1 and TRBJ2-3, the CDR3 gives the full variable domain: KAGVTQTPRYLIKTRGQQVTLSCSPISGHRSVSWYQQTPGQGLQFLFEYFSETQRNKGNFPGRFSGRQFSNSRSEMNVSTLELGDSALYLCASSWASGGLSTDTQYFGPGTRLTVL.

The chain recombines TRBV18 with TRBJ2-2, with a possible D match to TRBD2 (5 bases). From germline, CDR1 is KGHSH and CDR2 LQKENI. V lost 2 bases and J lost 0, with 10 bases in between. The CDR3 extends over 16 amino acids. DNA for the CDR3: TGTGCCAGCTCACCATTGGACTTCTCGAACACCGGGGAGCTGTTTTTT. This translates into CASSPLDFSNTGELFF. Variable domain in full (rest from reference TRBV18 and TRBJ2-2): NAGVMQNPRHLVRRRGQEARLRCSPMKGHSHVYWYRQLPEEGLKFMVYLQKENIIDESGMPKERFSAEFPKEGPSILRIQQVVRGDSAAYFCASSPLDFSNTGELFFGEGSRLTVL.

This chain connects TRBV4-2 to TRBJ1-6, with a tentative D call TRBD1 (6 bases). V lost 7 bases and J 9 bases, leaving 19 bases between the germline ends. The CDR3 has 15 amino acids. Germline loops: CDR1 LGHNA, CDR2 YNFKEQ. CDR3 residues: CASNQIAGAGSPLHF. CDR3 nucleotides: TGTGCCAGCAATCAAATTGCGGGGGCTGGTTCACCCCTCCACTTT.

The rearrangement uses TRBV27 and TRBJ2-3, with 7 nucleotides matching TRBD2. The trim removed 1 base at V and 2 bases at J, leaving 3 bases unmatched. Germline V gene sequence: CDR1 MNHEY, CDR2 SMNVEV (reference sequence). CDR3 size: 15 residues. In nucleotides, the CDR3 is TGTGCCAGCAGTTTATGGGAGGGGTCCACAGATACGCAGTATTTT. It is translated as CASSLWEGSTDTQYF.

This clone appeared a few times. The chain links TRBV30 to TRBJ1-6, with D possibly matching TRBD1 (6 bases). V lost 3 bases and J lost 7, with 13 bases in between. CDR3 length equals 14 residues. CDR1 is GTSNPN and CDR2 is SVGIG in the germline V gene (reference sequence). The CDR3 bases are TGTGCCTGGAGACAGGGAATGGGAAATTCACCCCTCCACTTT. Protein: CAWRQGMGNSPLHF.

The genes are TRBV21-1 and TRBJ2-6; the D call of TRBD2 is as the table states it, not checked on the DNA. TRBV21-1 counts as a pseudogene. The CDR3 loop spans 15 amino acids. In DNA form, the CDR3 reads TGTGCCAGCAGCAATGCGGCCTCTGGGGCCAACGTCCTGACTTTC. It translates to CASSNAASGANVLTF.

CDR3: CAISESRRLLGTTDTQYF. For the CDR3, the DNA is TGTGCCATCAGTGAGTCGAGGAGATTACTAGGTACCACAGATACGCAGTATTTT. The chain couples TRBV10-3 to TRBJ2-3; D perhaps matches TRBD2 (5 bases). Germline V gives CDR1 ENHRY, CDR2 SYGVKD. Deletions cut 0 bases from V and 2 bases from J, with 18 bases between. CDR3 length: 18 residues.

V usage is TRBV14 and J usage is TRBJ1-2; D ambiguous. Germline CDR1 and CDR2: SGHDN and FVKESK. V lost 0 bases and J 10 bases, leaving 12 bases between the germline ends. The CDR3 covers 13 residues. CDR3 in amino acids: CASSQDLGLYYTF. In DNA, the CDR3 is TGTGCCAGCAGCCAAGATTTGGGCTTGTACTACACCTTC.

The rearrangement links TRBV7-6 to TRBJ1-1; the match to TRBD1 covers 11 bases. The CDR3 runs to 15 residues. The germline V gene has CDR1 SGHVS and CDR2 FNYEAQ. The V and J ends lost 3 bases and 2 bases, in that order; junction bases with no gene match: 2. As DNA, the CDR3 is TGTGCCAGCAGCTTGGGACAGGGGGTAAACACTGAAGCTTTCTTT. Its translation is CASSLGQGVNTEAFF. Complete variable domain (other parts from reference TRBV7-6 and TRBJ1-1): GAGVSQSPRYKVTKRGQDVALRCDPISGHVSLYWYRQALGQGPEFLTYFNYEAQQDKSGLPNDRFSAERPEGSISTLTIQRTEQRDSAMYRCASSLGQGVNTEAFFGQGTRLTVV.

V and J are TRBV2 and TRBJ2-2; 14 bases match TRBD2. The V and J ends lost 6 bases and 5 bases, in that order; junction bases with no gene match: 2. The CDR3 contains 15 residues. The germline V gene has CDR1 SNHLY and CDR2 FYNNEI. CDR3 nucleotides: TGTGCCAGCAGGAGGACTAGCGGGGGGACCGGGGAGCTGTTTTTT. It is translated as CASRRTSGGTGELFF.

This clone was picked up many times. The CDR3 DNA reads TGCAGCGCGGGGCGGGTCGACGTGTTGTCCTACAATGAGCAGTTCTTC. Protein: CSAGRVDVLSYNEQFF. The chain joins TRBV29-1 to TRBJ2-1, with D tentatively TRBD1 or TRBD2 (5 bases each). V lost 7 bases to trimming and J lost 1 base, with 20 bases between them. CDR1 is SQVTM, CDR2 ANQGSEA, per germline. This CDR3 is built from 16 residues.

The chain couples TRBV7-9 to TRBJ2-3; possibly TRBD2 for D (5 bases). The CDR3 totals 15 residues. With 3 bases removed from V and 1 base from J, the gap between germline ends came to 11 bases. Germline V lookup: CDR1 SEHNR, CDR2 FQNEAQ (reference sequence). Here the CDR3 reads CASSLDSTGTDTQYF. The DNA of the CDR3 is TGTGCCAGCAGCTTGGACTCGACGGGCACAGATACGCAGTATTTT.

This clone was found once. The V and J genes are TRBV7-7 and TRBJ2-3, with 9 bases matching TRBD1. This CDR3 spans 17 amino acids. J was trimmed by 0 bases and V by 2 bases; bases with no gene match: 6. Germline lookup yields CDR1 SSHAT and CDR2 FNYEAQ (reference sequence). CDR3 bases: TGTGCCAGCAGCTTATATCCCGGGACAGGGAGCACAGATACGCAGTATTTT. Amino acid sequence: CASSLYPGTGSTDTQYF.

This rearrangement joins TRBV19 to TRBJ1-3; maybe TRBD1 (6 bases). Germline loops: CDR1 LNHDA, CDR2 SQIVND (reference sequence). The V and J ends lost 4 bases and 1 base respectively, with 14 bases between them. CDR3 size: 16 residues. The CDR3 nucleotides read TGTGCCAGTAGTAAGGACAGTATTTTATCTGGAAACACCATATATTTT. This sequence encodes CASSKDSILSGNTIYF.

The V gene is TRBV28, the J gene TRBJ1-2, with D maybe TRBD1 (6 bases). The CDR3 sequence is 14 residues long. The germline V and J ends were trimmed by 5 bases and 2 bases, with 12 bases remaining between them. CDR1 MDHEN and CDR2 SYDVKM come from the germline V gene. CDR3 in DNA: TGTGCCAGCAGTCCGGGGGGCCTGAACTATGGCTACACCTTC. Translation: CASSPGGLNYGYTF.

The chain carries TRBV12-5 and TRBJ2-7, with 9 bases fitting TRBD1. CDR3 size: 14 residues. The J segment lost 2 bases and the V segment lost 10 bases, leaving 9 bases of the junction unmatched. Germline V gene lookup returns CDR1 LGHNT and CDR2 FRNRAP. The CDR3 DNA follows: TGTGCTACTCAAGGGGACAGGGACACCTACGAGCAGTACTTC. This translates into CATQGDRDTYEQYF.

V gene TRBV9 combines with J gene TRBJ2-1, with TRBD2 matching over 10 bases. Trimming removed 2 bases from V and 10 bases from J; junction bases left unmatched: 9. The CDR3 extends over 15 amino acids. Per germline, CDR1 SGDLS and CDR2 YYNGEE. In nucleotides, the CDR3 is TGTGCCAGCAGCGTCTCTGGACTAGCGGCACAGGAGCAGTTCTTC. Amino acids: CASSVSGLAAQEQFF.

The chain combines TRBV3-1 (or the pseudogene TRBV3-2) with TRBJ2-1; 8 positions agree with TRBD2. CDR1 is LGHDT, CDR2 YNNKEL, per germline (reference sequence). This CDR3 contains 17 residues. With V trimmed by 0 bases and J by 4 bases, 8 bases remained unmatched. Here the CDR3 reads CASSQDLSRGAYNEQFF. The CDR3 DNA follows: TGTGCCAGCAGCCAAGATCTCTCGCGGGGGGCGTACAATGAGCAGTTCTTC.

The rearrangement uses TRBV7-9 and TRBJ2-2; 9 bases line up with TRBD1. The trim removed 5 bases at V and 1 base at J, leaving 5 bases unmatched. The CDR3 covers 16 residues. Germline CDR1 reads SEHNR; CDR2 reads FQNEAQ (reference sequence). Here the CDR3 reads CASSRTDRGNTGELFF. In nucleotides, the CDR3 is TGTGCCAGCAGCCGAACGGACAGGGGGAACACCGGGGAGCTGTTTTTT.

The gene calls are TRBV24-1 and TRBJ2-3; the match to TRBD2 covers 9 bases. From germline, CDR1 is KGHDR and CDR2 SFDVKD. V was clipped by 6 bases and J by 4 bases; unmatched bases: 13. The CDR3 covers 17 residues. The CDR3 DNA follows: TGTGCCACCAGTACGACTTCCGGGACTAGCCCCCCAGATACGCAGTATTTT. It specifies CATSTTSGTSPPDTQYF.

This chain joins TRBV6-1 and TRBJ1-1; D is ambiguous. V lost 3 bases, J lost 1 base, and 6 bases lay in between. Looked up from germline, CDR1 is MNHNS and CDR2 is SASEGT. The CDR3 runs 13 residues. The DNA of the CDR3 is TGTGCCAGCAGTGATTTGGCGAACACTGAAGCTTTCTTT. Its translation: CASSDLANTEAFF.

The CDR3 spells CASSLREGYSPLHF. The CDR3 region has the DNA TGTGCCAGCAGCTTACGGGAGGGATATTCACCCCTCCACTTT. The chain carries TRBV11-1 and TRBJ1-6; D remains ambiguous. Germline V CDR1 and CDR2: SGHAT, FQDESV (reference sequence). This CDR3 has 14 residues. V shed 2 bases and J shed 8 bases, with 10 bases lying between them.